The entry below describes one TCR beta chain. Antigen specificity is unknown. Time point indicated: week 5, during vaccination. With topical imiquimod, each dose of the vaccine consisted of 300 ug of mutant IDH1 20-mer peptide. The data belong to a study of a mutant IDH1 vaccine in newly diagnosed glioma. Across the whole study: Patients began vaccination 4-6 weeks after radiotherapy alone, or with temozolomide cycles. Of the patients given treatment, about 62% were male and about 38% were female, and a mean age of around 38 years was recorded. Patients' prior therapy spanned radiotherapy, temozolomide, or both; most underwent both.

CDR1 is SQVTM, CDR2 ANQGSEA, per germline. V was pared by 7 bases and J by 5 bases, with 16 bases of the junction left unmatched. The CDR3 totals 16 residues. Sequencing was performed with immunoSEQ multiplex PCR; in TCRdb, only in-frame clones are kept and a portion is missing. The table shows tens of thousands of clones, with around 83% occurring only once. The source of this sequence is a man aged 25-45 years with glioma. The starting material was PBMCs, obtained from a glioma patient whose treatment included an IDH1 peptide vaccine. The V gene is TRBV29-1, the J gene TRBJ2-1, with 8 bases that match TRBD2. The CDR3: CSAGGGIAGTNNEQFF. CDR3 sequence (DNA): TGCAGCGCTGGGGGGGGAATAGCGGGAACCAACAATGAGCAGTTCTTC.